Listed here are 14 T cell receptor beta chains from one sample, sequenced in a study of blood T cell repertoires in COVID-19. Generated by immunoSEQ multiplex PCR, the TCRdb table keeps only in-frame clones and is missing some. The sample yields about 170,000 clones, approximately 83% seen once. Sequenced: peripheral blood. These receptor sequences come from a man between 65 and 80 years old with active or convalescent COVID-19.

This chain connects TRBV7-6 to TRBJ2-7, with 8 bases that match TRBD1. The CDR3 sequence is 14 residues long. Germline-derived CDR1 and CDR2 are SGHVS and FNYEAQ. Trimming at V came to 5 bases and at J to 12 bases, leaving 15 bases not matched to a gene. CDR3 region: CASSLAAGGGQGYF. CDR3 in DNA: TGTGCCAGCAGCCTCGCGGCAGGGGGCGGTCAAGGGTACTTC.

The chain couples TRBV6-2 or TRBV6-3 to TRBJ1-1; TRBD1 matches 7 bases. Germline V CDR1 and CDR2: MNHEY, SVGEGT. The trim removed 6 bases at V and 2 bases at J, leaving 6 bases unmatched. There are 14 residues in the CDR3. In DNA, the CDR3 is TGTGCCAGCAGCGCGACAGGGATCAACACTGAAGCTTTCTTT. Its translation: CASSATGINTEAFF.

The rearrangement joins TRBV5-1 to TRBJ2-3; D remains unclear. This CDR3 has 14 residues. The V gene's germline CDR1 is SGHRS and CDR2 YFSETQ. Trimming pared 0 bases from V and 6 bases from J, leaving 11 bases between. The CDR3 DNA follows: TGCGCCAGCAGCTTGGGGCAGGCGTGGGATACGCAGTATTTT. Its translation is CASSLGQAWDTQYF.

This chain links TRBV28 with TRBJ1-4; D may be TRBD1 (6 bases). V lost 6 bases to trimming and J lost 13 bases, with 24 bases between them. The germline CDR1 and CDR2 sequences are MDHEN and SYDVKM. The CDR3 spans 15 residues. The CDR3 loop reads CASRSGTLMKRGLFF. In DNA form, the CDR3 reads TGTGCCAGCAGATCCGGGACATTAATGAAGCGGGGACTGTTTTTT.

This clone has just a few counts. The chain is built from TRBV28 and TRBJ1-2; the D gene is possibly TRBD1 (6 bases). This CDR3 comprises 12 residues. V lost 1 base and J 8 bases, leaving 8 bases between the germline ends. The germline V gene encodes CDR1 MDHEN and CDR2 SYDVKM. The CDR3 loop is CASSLSGDGYTF. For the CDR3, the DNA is TGTGCCAGCAGTTTATCAGGGGACGGCTACACCTTC.

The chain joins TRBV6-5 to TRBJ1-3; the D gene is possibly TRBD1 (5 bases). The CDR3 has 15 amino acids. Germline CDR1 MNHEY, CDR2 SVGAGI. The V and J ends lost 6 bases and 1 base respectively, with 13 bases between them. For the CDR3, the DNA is TGTGCCAGCAGAAGGGAGGGGTTTTCTGGAAACACCATATATTTT. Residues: CASRREGFSGNTIYF.

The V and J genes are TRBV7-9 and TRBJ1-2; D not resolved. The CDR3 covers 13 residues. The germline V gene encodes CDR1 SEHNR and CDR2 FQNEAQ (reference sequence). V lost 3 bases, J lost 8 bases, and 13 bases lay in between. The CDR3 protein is CASSFPGRRGYTF. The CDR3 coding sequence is TGTGCCAGCAGCTTTCCGGGGAGGAGAGGCTACACCTTC.

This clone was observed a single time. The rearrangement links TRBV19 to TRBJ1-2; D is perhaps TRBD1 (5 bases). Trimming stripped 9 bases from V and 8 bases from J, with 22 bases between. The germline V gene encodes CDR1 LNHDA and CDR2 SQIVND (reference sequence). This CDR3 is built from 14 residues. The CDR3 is CASNSPGQGGGYTF. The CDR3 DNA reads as TGTGCCAGCAACTCCCCGGGGCAGGGAGGCGGCTACACCTTC.

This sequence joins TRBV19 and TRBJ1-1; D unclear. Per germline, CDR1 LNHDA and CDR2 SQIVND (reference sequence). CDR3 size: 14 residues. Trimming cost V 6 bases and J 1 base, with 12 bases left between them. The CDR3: CASSTDTTNTEAFF. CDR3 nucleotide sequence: TGTGCCAGTAGCACCGACACGACGAACACTGAAGCTTTCTTT.

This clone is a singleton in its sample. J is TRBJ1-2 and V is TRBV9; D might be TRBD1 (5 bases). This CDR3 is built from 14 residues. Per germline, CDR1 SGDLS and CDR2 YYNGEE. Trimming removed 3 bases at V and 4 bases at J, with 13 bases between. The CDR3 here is CASSASRAAYGYTF. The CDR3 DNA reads TGTGCCAGCAGCGCCAGCAGGGCGGCCTATGGCTACACCTTC.

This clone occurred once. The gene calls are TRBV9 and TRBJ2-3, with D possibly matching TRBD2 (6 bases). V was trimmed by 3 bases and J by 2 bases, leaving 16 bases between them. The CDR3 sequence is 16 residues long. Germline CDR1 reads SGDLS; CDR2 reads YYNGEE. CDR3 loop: CASSAREGLNTDTQYF. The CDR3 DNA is TGTGCCAGCAGCGCCCGCGAGGGACTCAACACAGATACGCAGTATTTT.

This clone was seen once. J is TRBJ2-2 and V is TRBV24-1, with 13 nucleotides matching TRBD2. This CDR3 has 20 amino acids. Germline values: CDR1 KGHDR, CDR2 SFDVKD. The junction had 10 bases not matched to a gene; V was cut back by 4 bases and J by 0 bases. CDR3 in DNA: TGTGCCACCAGTGACCGCGGGACTAGCGGGATAATCGCGAACACCGGGGAGCTGTTTTTT. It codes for CATSDRGTSGIIANTGELFF.

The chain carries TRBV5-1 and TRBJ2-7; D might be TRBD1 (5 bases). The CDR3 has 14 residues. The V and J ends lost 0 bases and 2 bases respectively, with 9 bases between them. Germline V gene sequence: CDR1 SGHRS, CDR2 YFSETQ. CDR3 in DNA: TGCGCCAGCAGCTTGGAAGGGGCTGCCTACGAGCAGTACTTC. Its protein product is CASSLEGAAYEQYF.

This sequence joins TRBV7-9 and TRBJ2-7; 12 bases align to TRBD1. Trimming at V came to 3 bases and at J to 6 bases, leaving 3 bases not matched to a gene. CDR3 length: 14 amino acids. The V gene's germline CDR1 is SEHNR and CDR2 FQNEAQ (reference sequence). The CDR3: CASSFPGQGAEQYF. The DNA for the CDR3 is TGTGCCAGCAGCTTCCCGGGACAGGGGGCCGAGCAGTACTTC.